Here is one T cell receptor (beta chain) with its context. Antigen: not known. CDR1 and CDR2 from the germline V gene are MNHEY and SVGAGI. V lost 7 bases to trimming and J lost 5 bases, with 17 bases between them. The CDR3 is 15 residues long. Profiled with immunoSEQ multiplex PCR; TCRdb holds only in-frame clones, not every one. The sample has more than 80,000 clones, roughly 86% seen once; the top ten hold 5.8%. The data belong to a study of T cell responses to AZD1222 COVID-19 vaccine. Findings of the study overall: Unmutated variant regions reportedly attract nearly half of all spike-specific TCRs.

This receptor was identified in an adult in good health. The genes are TRBV6-5 and TRBJ1-4, with D tentatively TRBD1 (5 bases). Sequencing was performed on peripheral blood, taken on day 0 of AZD1222 vaccination. The DNA for the CDR3 is TGTGCCAGCACCAGACGGGCGGGGCAGAATGAAAAACTGTTTTTT. It codes for CASTRRAGQNEKLFF.